The entry below describes one T cell receptor beta chain. Its specificity is not known. There are 14 residues in the CDR3. Germline V gene data show CDR1 as DFQATT and CDR2 as SNEGSKA (reference sequence). Trimming took off 6 bases at V and 5 bases at J, with 19 bases between the two ends. The authors prepared the TCRbeta library with unique molecular identifiers. Via MiXCR, TCRdb re-called the PCR reads, giving one row per CDR3 protein. The profile shows 120,000 or so distinct CDR3 sequences, 23% of them singletons. This specimen comes from a study of T-cell reconstitution after alpha-beta-depleted transplantation in children. Study-wide results and limits: From newly produced T cells came most of the T-cell counts and diversity one year after transplant. Reportedly, roughly two months post-transplant, alpha-beta T cells arose from several hundred expanded graft clones.

The material sequenced was PBMCs, mostly from graft donor cells, taken 180 days after TCRalphabeta/CD19-depleted stem cell transplant. The TCR was taken from a male patient under 10 years old who had a stem cell transplant for chronic granulomatous disease, so the T cells may come from the graft donor. The chain is built from TRBV20-1 and TRBJ2-5, with D unclear. CDR3 protein: CSAVRTPNSETQYF. The CDR3 DNA reads TGCAGTGCCGTAAGGACCCCTAACTCTGAGACCCAGTACTTC.